These T cell receptor beta chains were read from a single sample in a study of blood T cell repertoires in COVID-19. TCRdb's table, derived via immunoSEQ multiplex PCR, lists solely in-frame clones and lacks some. The sample lists roughly 300,000 clones, 88% seen once, with approximately 8.8% in the top ten. Sequenced: peripheral blood. The receptors shown here come from a man aged 18 to 35 with active or convalescent COVID-19. Both conserved end residues are trimmed from each CDR3. D genes are given only for firm matches.

v_gene,len,d_gene,CDR3aa
TRBV27,16,TRBD2,ASSLSGLERGGTDTQY
TRBV21-1,14,.,ASSKALDGASYEQY
TRBV6-4,14,.,ASSPKGGSYNSPLH
TRBV4-1,12,.,ASSQSGGPQPQH
TRBV3-1/TRBV3-2,13,.,ASSPSTGEGETQY
TRBV25-1,13,TRBD1,ASSGSRDRVHGYT
TRBV9,13,TRBD1,ASSAYRGSGNTIY
TRBV7-6,12,.,ASSSPEEDYGYT
TRBV5-1,10,.,ASNIPGYGYT
TRBV19,12,.,ASTGTLNTGELF
TRBV11-2,13,TRBD1,ASSVQGAQYNEQF
TRBV2,10,.,ASSEDSYGYT
TRBV9,13,TRBD1,ASSVGDSSYNEQF
TRBV6-2/TRBV6-3,11,.,ASSVTNSYEQY
TRBV7-9,13,TRBD2,ASSILAGSAYEQY
TRBV19,12,TRBD1,ASSIQGENTEAF
TRBV7-9,13,TRBD2,ASSLRLAGDNEQF
TRBV10-2,13,TRBD2,ASSENSGGAYEQY
TRBV2,15,.,ASSEGVGASSGNTIY
TRBV2,12,.,ASSEDRVSREQY
TRBV6-4,14,TRBD1,ASSDIPGQGHNEQF
TRBV25-1,16,.,ASSGGGLDGRNTDTQY
TRBV9,13,TRBD1,ASSAGQGYQETQY
TRBV6-2/TRBV6-3,14,TRBD2,ASSYSGTSRPGTQY
TRBV7-2,11,TRBD2,ASSAPLAGVQY
TRBV9,13,TRBD1,ASSIRQGRTGELF
TRBV29-1,17,TRBD1,SGNRGPRSSLFMNTEAF
TRBV5-5,13,TRBD2,ASSSTSGGLREQF
TRBV2,11,TRBD2,ASSYGTKETQY
TRBV4-1,13,TRBD1,ASSLTQGGEYGYT
TRBV3-1/TRBV3-2,13,TRBD1,ASSHRDRGQETQY
TRBV6-5,13,TRBD1,ASSYSGTGSYEQY
TRBV6-5,10,.,ASRQGDEKLF
TRBV6-5,13,TRBD1,ASAQGQPSTDTQY
TRBV19,11,.,ASSRTDYNEQF
TRBV6-6,17,TRBD2,ASSPSSGGAELNQETQY
TRBV10-1,12,.,ASKRDNRYGEQF
TRBV7-2,11,TRBD2,ASGTSGADTQY
TRBV6-5,12,.,ASSRGIANEKLF
TRBV30,12,.,AWRGVGWRTEAF
TRBV20-1,12,.,SASFGQGNSPLH